This T cell receptor beta chain was sequenced for a study of control samples from healthy donors and cancer patients. The data were produced by immunoSEQ multiplex PCR, yet TCRdb's version contains in-frame clones alone and is incomplete. The data contain about 40,000 clones, roughly 86% of them seen just once; the ten biggest clones take up about 9.4%. The source of this sequence is an older woman with lung cancer. Sequencing was carried out using PBMCs.

CDR3 DNA sequence: TGTGCCAGCAGTGAAATCTCAGGGGGGAGCACTGAAGCTTTCTTT. It translates to CASSEISGGSTEAFF. The chain uses TRBV6-1 and TRBJ1-1, with TRBD1 identical over 7 bases. The junction had 7 bases not matched to a gene; V was cut back by 2 bases and J by 4 bases. The CDR3 loop spans 15 amino acids. Germline loops: CDR1 MNHNS, CDR2 SASEGT.